A selection of T cell receptor beta chains follows, all from one sample in a study of blood T cell repertoires in COVID-19. Libraries were prepared by immunoSEQ multiplex PCR; TCRdb keeps only in-frame clonotypes and omits some of them. The table shows 200,000 or so clones, with 87% occurring only once. Input material: PBMCs or T cells enriched from blood (not recorded which). The source is a man aged 25-40 years in a cohort exposed to, infected with or recovered from COVID-19 (not recorded which). The CDR3 runs from the conserved cysteine through the conserved F or W. The D gene is left open where the match is weak. For some rows the clone size is stated as once, few or many, or as a class when expanded; others skip it.

TRBJ2-1 | . | TRBV4-2 | . | TGTGCCAGCAGCCAAGATCTGAGCTCCTACAATGAGCAGTTCTTC | CASSQDLSSYNEQFF
TRBJ1-1 | . | TRBV6-2/TRBV6-3 | . | TGTGCCAGCAGCGAAGGCAGGGAGAACACTGAAGCTTTCTTT | CASSEGRENTEAFF
TRBJ2-7 | TRBD1 | TRBV11-2 | many | TGTGCCAGCAGCCCACCCGGGACAGCAGCTTTCTTC | CASSPPGTAAFF
TRBJ2-1 | . | TRBV7-8 | . | TGTGCCAGCAGCTTGGGGGGCGGGAGTAATGAGCAGTTCTTC | CASSLGGGSNEQFF
TRBJ2-7 | TRBD2 | TRBV28 | . | TGTGCCAGCAGTTTATTCCCTAGCGGGAGGGTATCCTACGAGCAGTACTTC | CASSLFPSGRVSYEQYF
TRBJ2-1 | TRBD2 | TRBV9 | . | TGTGCCAGCAGCGTAGGACTAGCGTCCGACAATGAGCAGTTCTTC | CASSVGLASDNEQFF
TRBJ1-2 | . | TRBV7-9 | . | TGTGCCAGCAGCTTAGAAGTACTAGACGGCTACACCTTC | CASSLEVLDGYTF
TRBJ1-1 | . | TRBV4-1 | few | TGCGCCAGCAGCCAACCTCCCGGGGAAGCTTTCTTT | CASSQPPGEAFF
TRBJ2-7 | TRBD1 | TRBV18 | . | TGTGCCAGCTCACCTAACTCTGGACAGGGCCTGGGACTGGGCACCTACGAGCAGTACTTC | CASSPNSGQGLGLGTYEQYF
TRBJ1-2 | TRBD1 | TRBV19 | . | TGTGCCAGTAGTATAGAAAGAGGGACAGCCCACCGTGGCTACACCTTC | CASSIERGTAHRGYTF
TRBJ1-1 | . | TRBV5-4 | . | TGTGCCAGCAGCGCGGAGGCAAAAGCTTTCTTT | CASSAEAKAFF
TRBJ1-5 | . | TRBV28 | . | TGTGCCAGCCGGGAGGGACTGCTTAGCAATCAGCCCCAGCATTTT | CASREGLLSNQPQHF
TRBJ2-7 | . | TRBV2 | . | TGTGCCACCAAAGTCCTGACTCGGCGCGAGCAGTACTTC | CATKVLTRREQYF
TRBJ2-5 | TRBD2 | TRBV2 | . | TGTGCCATCCGTGAGGCTAGCGGAGCCAGGACCCAGTACTTC | CAIREASGARTQYF
TRBJ1-5 | . | TRBV5-1 | . | TGCGCCAGCAGCTTAACGGGAGATAGCAATCAGCCCCAGCATTTT | CASSLTGDSNQPQHF
TRBJ2-7 | . | TRBV7-2 | . | TGTGCCAGCAGCCCCGGGAACTACGAGCAGTACTTC | CASSPGNYEQYF
TRBJ1-2 | . | TRBV19 | . | TGTGCCAGTAGTTCCTTCGACGGGGGAATGAGGGAATGGGGCTACACCTTC | CASSSFDGGMREWGYTF
TRBJ2-3 | TRBD1 | TRBV2 | once | TGTGCCAGCGCATCCCAGGGGGCCCCAGATACGCAGTATTTT | CASASQGAPDTQYF
TRBJ2-7 | . | TRBV2 | . | TGTGCCAGCAGTGAAGTCGGTGGGAGAAAAATATACGAGCAGTACTTC | CASSEVGGRKIYEQYF
TRBJ1-1 | . | TRBV27 | . | TGTGCCAGCAGTACAGGGTCGGGAAACACTGAAGCTTTCTTT | CASSTGSGNTEAFF
TRBJ1-4 | . | TRBV15 | . | TGTGCCACCAGCCCCCGCGGGGGATCTAATGAAAAACTGTTTTTT | CATSPRGGSNEKLFF
TRBJ2-1 | . | TRBV11-2 | . | TGTGCCAGCAGCTCGTCTAGCGGAGGGGGGCAGTTCTTC | CASSSSSGGGQFF
TRBJ2-7 | TRBD1 | TRBV5-1 | . | TGCGCCAGCAGGACCTCGGGACAGGGGCTCGAGCAGTACTTC | CASRTSGQGLEQYF